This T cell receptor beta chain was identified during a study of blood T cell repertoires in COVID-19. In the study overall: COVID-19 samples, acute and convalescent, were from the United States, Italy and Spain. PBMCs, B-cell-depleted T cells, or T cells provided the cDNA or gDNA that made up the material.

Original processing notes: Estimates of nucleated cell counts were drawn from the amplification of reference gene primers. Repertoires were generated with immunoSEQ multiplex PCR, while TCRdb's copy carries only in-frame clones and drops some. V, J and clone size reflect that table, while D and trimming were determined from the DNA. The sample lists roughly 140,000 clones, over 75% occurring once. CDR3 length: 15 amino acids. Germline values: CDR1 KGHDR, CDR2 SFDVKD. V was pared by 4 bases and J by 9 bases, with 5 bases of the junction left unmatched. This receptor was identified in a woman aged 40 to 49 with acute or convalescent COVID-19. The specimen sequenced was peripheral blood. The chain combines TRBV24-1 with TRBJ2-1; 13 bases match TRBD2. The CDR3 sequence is CATSETSGGAGEQFF. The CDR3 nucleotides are TGTGCCACCAGTGAAACTAGCGGGGGGGCCGGTGAGCAGTTCTTC.